This is a list of T cell receptor beta chains from one sample in a study of T cell responses to AZD1222 COVID-19 vaccine. Using immunoSEQ multiplex PCR, the repertoire was profiled, and TCRdb retains in-frame clones only, with some absent. The profile covers some 120,000 clones, with around nine tenths appearing a single time and around 10% taken by the ten largest. Sequenced here: peripheral blood, sampled on day 0 of AZD1222 vaccination. Receptor source: an adult in good health. Each CDR3 is given with its conserved first and last residue. D genes are given only for firm matches. Only some rows state a clone size, as once, few, many or a class for expanded clones.

D	size	V	J	DNA	CDR3
TRBD1	NA	TRBV7-9	TRBJ2-7	TGTGCCAGCAGCTTAGTTTTGACAGGGGGCTCCTACGAGCAGTACTTC	CASSLVLTGGSYEQYF
NA	NA	TRBV2	TRBJ2-5	TGTGCCAGCAGTAGAGGGCAAGAGACCCAGTACTTC	CASSRGQETQYF
TRBD1	NA	TRBV6-5	TRBJ1-6	TGTGCCAGCAGTTACGACAGGGGCCATAATTCACCCCTCCACTTT	CASSYDRGHNSPLHF
NA	NA	TRBV6-4	TRBJ2-3	TGTGCCAGCAGTGACTCTGGATACACAGATACGCAGTATTTT	CASSDSGYTDTQYF
NA	NA	TRBV7-8	TRBJ2-2	TGTGCCAGCAGCTTCGTTCGGGCAACCGGGGAGCTGTTTTTT	CASSFVRATGELFF
NA	once	TRBV5-4	TRBJ2-2	TGTGCCAGCAGCTTGAAGGGTGGTAACACCGGGGAGCTGTTTTTT	CASSLKGGNTGELFF
NA	NA	TRBV25-1	TRBJ1-2	TGTGCCAGCAGTGAATCGGGGCGGGACTATGGCTACACCTTC	CASSESGRDYGYTF
NA	NA	TRBV6-5	TRBJ1-2	TGTGCCACCTCCAGGACAGACTTTAACTATGGCTACACCTTC	CATSRTDFNYGYTF
NA	NA	TRBV6-6	TRBJ1-6	TGTGCCAGCAGTGCCTTTAATTCACCCCTCCACTTT	CASSAFNSPLHF
NA	NA	TRBV28	TRBJ2-6	TGTGCCAGCAGTTTAGGGGTTCTGACCTCTGGGGCCAACGTCCTGACTTTC	CASSLGVLTSGANVLTF
TRBD1	once	TRBV20-1	TRBJ2-7	TGCAGTGCTAGTCGTCAGGGGGTTTCCTACGAGCAGTACTTC	CSASRQGVSYEQYF
NA	NA	TRBV5-5	TRBJ1-1	TGTGCCAGCAGCTTGGGGTTGTCGATTAACACTGAAGCTTTCTTT	CASSLGLSINTEAFF
NA	NA	TRBV7-8	TRBJ1-2	TGTGCCAGCAGCTTAGAACAGGGAGGCGGCTACACCTTC	CASSLEQGGGYTF
NA	few	TRBV6-5	TRBJ2-1	TGTGCCAGCAGTTACTCGGCAGGTCGGAATGAGCAGTTCTTC	CASSYSAGRNEQFF
TRBD2	NA	TRBV28	TRBJ2-7	TGTGCCAGCACCCCTCGTCCTGCTAGCGGCTCCTACGAGCAGTACTTC	CASTPRPASGSYEQYF
NA	once	TRBV5-1	TRBJ2-6	TGCGCCAGCAGCTTGGTCTCCTCTGGGGTTGGCAACGTCCTGACTTTC	CASSLVSSGVGNVLTF
NA	NA	TRBV19	TRBJ2-5	TGTGCCAGTAGTATTCACAGTCAAGAGACCCAGTACTTC	CASSIHSQETQYF
TRBD1	NA	TRBV3-1/TRBV3-2	TRBJ1-4	TGTGCCAGCAGCTTCGGGACAGGGGGAGTTGAAAAACTGTTTTTT	CASSFGTGGVEKLFF
NA	NA	TRBV28	TRBJ1-1	TGTGCCAGCAACCTTCCTTACACTGAAGCTTTCTTT	CASNLPYTEAFF
NA	NA	TRBV29-1	TRBJ1-1	TGCAGCGCTGTGGGGCAGTCGGCCACTGAAGCTTTCTTT	CSAVGQSATEAFF
NA	NA	TRBV7-9	TRBJ2-7	TGTGCCAGCAGCTTCAGGGGTGGAGGGGACGAGCAGTACTTC	CASSFRGGGDEQYF
NA	NA	TRBV27	TRBJ2-5	TGTGCCAGCAGGTCATCACACCCCTGGGATTTGGGGGAGACCCAGTACTTC	CASRSSHPWDLGETQYF
TRBD2	NA	TRBV19	TRBJ2-3	TGTGCCAGTAGTCCCTCCGCGGGAGCAGTGGCAGATACGCAGTATTTT	CASSPSAGAVADTQYF
NA	NA	TRBV4-3	TRBJ1-1	TGCGCCAGCAGCCAAGTAGCCACACCCGGGGCTGAAGCTTTCTTT	CASSQVATPGAEAFF
NA	once	TRBV28	TRBJ2-3	TGTGCCAGCAGCGGGGCAGCATACGGCACAGATACGCAGTATTTT	CASSGAAYGTDTQYF
TRBD2	NA	TRBV24-1	TRBJ2-1	TGTGCCACCAGTGATATGGGGGCTCCTGACCCTAGCGGGTCTTCCTCCGGTGAGCAGTTCTTC	CATSDMGAPDPSGSSSGEQFF
NA	NA	TRBV19	TRBJ2-3	TGTGCCAGTAGTGCCCACGGTCCGCGGCATGGGGGGTATACGCAGTATTTT	CASSAHGPRHGGYTQYF
TRBD2	NA	TRBV7-2	TRBJ2-7	TGTGCCAGCAGCCCCCGGACTAGTATCACCTACGAGCAGTACTTC	CASSPRTSITYEQYF
NA	NA	TRBV5-1	TRBJ1-1	TGCGCCAGCAGTTATAGCACTGTCGAGGAGAACACTGAAGCTTTCTTT	CASSYSTVEENTEAFF
NA	NA	TRBV25-1	TRBJ1-4	TGTGCCAGCAGCGAGGGGTTTGGGTTTCGGACTAATGAAAAACTGTTTTTT	CASSEGFGFRTNEKLFF
NA	NA	TRBV18	TRBJ2-3	TGTGCCAGCTCTCTTCCCTTCGGGAGAGAGGGGACAGATACGCAGTATTTT	CASSLPFGREGTDTQYF
NA	once	TRBV7-2	TRBJ2-3	TGTGCCAGCAGCTCCCTTGGGGTTAGCACAGATACGCAGTATTTT	CASSSLGVSTDTQYF
TRBD1	NA	TRBV28	TRBJ2-3	TGTGCCAGCAGTCACCGCTTGGGACAGGCGACAGATACGCAGTATTTT	CASSHRLGQATDTQYF
NA	NA	TRBV18	TRBJ2-1	TGTGCCAGCTCACCAGAGCGGGAGCAGTTCTTC	CASSPEREQFF
TRBD1	NA	TRBV10-3	TRBJ1-2	TGTGCCATCAGCGGACAGGCCAACTATGGCTACACCTTC	CAISGQANYGYTF
TRBD2	NA	TRBV6-2/TRBV6-3	TRBJ2-1	TGTGCCAGCAGTTACCCGGGACTAGCGGCGGGCAATGAGCAGTTCTTC	CASSYPGLAAGNEQFF
NA	NA	TRBV3-1/TRBV3-2	TRBJ2-7	TGTGCCAGCAGCTCCGGACCCCTAGAGCAGTACTTC	CASSSGPLEQYF
TRBD1	NA	TRBV7-2	TRBJ2-7	TGTGCCAGCAGCCATGACAGGGTGAGGGAGCAGTACTTC	CASSHDRVREQYF
NA	NA	TRBV4-3	TRBJ1-6	TGCGCCAGCAGCCCTAATCGGATAGCGAATTCACCCCTCCACTTT	CASSPNRIANSPLHF
TRBD2	NA	TRBV7-2	TRBJ2-7	TGTGCCAGCAACCCCGGGACTAGCGGCTACGAGCAGTACTTC	CASNPGTSGYEQYF
TRBD2	NA	TRBV5-1	TRBJ2-2	TGCGCCAGCAGCTTGGTACTAGCGGGAGATGGCGGGGAGCTGTTTTTT	CASSLVLAGDGGELFF
TRBD1	NA	TRBV2	TRBJ1-1	TGTGCCAGCAGAGCCGGGACAGGGAAAACTGAAGCTTTCTTT	CASRAGTGKTEAFF
NA	NA	TRBV9	TRBJ2-1	TGTGCCAGCAGCCCACCCGCCGGGTACTACAATGAGCAGTTCTTC	CASSPPAGYYNEQFF
NA	NA	TRBV6-1	TRBJ2-7	TGTGCCAGCAGTGAAATCTGGGGTCAGGGGCGGTACGAGCAGTACTTC	CASSEIWGQGRYEQYF
NA	NA	TRBV19	TRBJ1-1	TGTGCCAGTAGTATCGCAGGGGCGAACACTGAAGCTTTCTTT	CASSIAGANTEAFF
TRBD1	medium-sized	TRBV7-3	TRBJ1-1	TGTGCCAGCAGCTTAAGCTGGGAGACAGGGCGAACTGAAGCTTTCTTT	CASSLSWETGRTEAFF
NA	NA	TRBV7-9	TRBJ2-1	TGTGCCAGCAGCTCAGGCCCCTTTGAGCAGTTCTTC	CASSSGPFEQFF
TRBD1	NA	TRBV29-1	TRBJ2-1	TGCAGCGTTGAAGGACAGGGGGCCGTTGAGCAGTTCTTC	CSVEGQGAVEQFF
TRBD1	NA	TRBV6-5	TRBJ1-2	TGTGCCAGCAGCCCCGACAGGGCCTATGGCTACACCTTC	CASSPDRAYGYTF
TRBD1	once	TRBV7-8	TRBJ2-7	TGTGCCAGCAGCCCGGGACAGGGGGCATCCTACGAGCAGTACTTC	CASSPGQGASYEQYF